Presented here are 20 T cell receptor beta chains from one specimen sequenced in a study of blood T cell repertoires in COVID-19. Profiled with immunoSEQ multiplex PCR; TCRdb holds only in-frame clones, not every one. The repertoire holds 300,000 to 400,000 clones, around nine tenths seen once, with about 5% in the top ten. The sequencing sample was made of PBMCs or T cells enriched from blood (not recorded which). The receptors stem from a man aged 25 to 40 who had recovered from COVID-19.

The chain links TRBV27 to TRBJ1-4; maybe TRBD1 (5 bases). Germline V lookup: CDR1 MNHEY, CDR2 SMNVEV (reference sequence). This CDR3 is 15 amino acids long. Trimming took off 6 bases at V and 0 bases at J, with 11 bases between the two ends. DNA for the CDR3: TGTGCCAGCAGCCAACAGACAGCAACTAATGAAAAACTGTTTTTT. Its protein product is CASSQQTATNEKLFF.

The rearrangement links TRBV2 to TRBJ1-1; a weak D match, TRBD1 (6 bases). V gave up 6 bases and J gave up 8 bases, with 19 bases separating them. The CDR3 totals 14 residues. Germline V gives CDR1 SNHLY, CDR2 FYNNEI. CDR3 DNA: TGTGCCAGCAGGGCAACAGGGAGCAGTAACGAAGCTTTCTTT. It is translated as CASRATGSSNEAFF.

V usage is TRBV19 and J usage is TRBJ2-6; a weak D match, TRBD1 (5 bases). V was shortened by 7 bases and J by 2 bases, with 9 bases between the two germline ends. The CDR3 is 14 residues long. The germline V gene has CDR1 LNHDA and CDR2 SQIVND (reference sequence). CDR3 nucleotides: TGTGCCAGTACCGAGACAGCTGGGGCCAACGTCCTGACTTTC. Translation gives CASTETAGANVLTF.

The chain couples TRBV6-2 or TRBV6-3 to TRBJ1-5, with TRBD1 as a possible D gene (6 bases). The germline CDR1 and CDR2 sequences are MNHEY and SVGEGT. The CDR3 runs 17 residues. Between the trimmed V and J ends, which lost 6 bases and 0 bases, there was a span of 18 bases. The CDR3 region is CASSPKKNRDSNQPQHF. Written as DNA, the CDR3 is TGTGCCAGCAGCCCTAAGAAAAACAGGGATAGCAATCAGCCCCAGCATTTT.

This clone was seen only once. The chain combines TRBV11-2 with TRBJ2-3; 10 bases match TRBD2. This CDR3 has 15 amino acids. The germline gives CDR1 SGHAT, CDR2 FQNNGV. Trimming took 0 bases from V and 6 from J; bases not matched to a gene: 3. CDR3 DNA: TGTGCCAGCAGCTTAGATGGACTAGCGGTGGATACGCAGTATTTT. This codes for CASSLDGLAVDTQYF.

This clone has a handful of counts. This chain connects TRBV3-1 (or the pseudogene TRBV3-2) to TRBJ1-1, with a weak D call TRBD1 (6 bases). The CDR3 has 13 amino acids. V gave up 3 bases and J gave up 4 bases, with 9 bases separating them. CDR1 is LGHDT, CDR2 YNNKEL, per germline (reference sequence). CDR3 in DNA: TGTGCCAGCAGCCACCGAGGGGGCACTGAAGCTTTCTTT. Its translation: CASSHRGGTEAFF.

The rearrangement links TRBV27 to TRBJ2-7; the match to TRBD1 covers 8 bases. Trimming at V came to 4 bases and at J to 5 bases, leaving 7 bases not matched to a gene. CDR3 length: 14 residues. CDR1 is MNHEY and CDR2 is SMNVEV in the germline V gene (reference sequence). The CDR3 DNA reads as TGTGCCAGCAGTTGGACAGGGTCCCCCCACGAGCAGTACTTC. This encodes CASSWTGSPHEQYF.

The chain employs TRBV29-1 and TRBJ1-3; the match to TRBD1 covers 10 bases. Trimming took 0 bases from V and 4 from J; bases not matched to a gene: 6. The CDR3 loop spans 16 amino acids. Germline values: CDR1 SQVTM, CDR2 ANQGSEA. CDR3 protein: CSVEDPDRGPGNTIYF. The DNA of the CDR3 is TGCAGCGTTGAAGATCCCGACAGGGGGCCCGGAAACACCATATATTTT.

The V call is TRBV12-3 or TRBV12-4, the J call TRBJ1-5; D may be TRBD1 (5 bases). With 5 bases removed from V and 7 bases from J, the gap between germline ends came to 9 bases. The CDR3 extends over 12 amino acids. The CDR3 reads CASSTTGQPQHF. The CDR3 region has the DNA TGTGCCAGCAGTACTACAGGACAGCCCCAGCATTTT.

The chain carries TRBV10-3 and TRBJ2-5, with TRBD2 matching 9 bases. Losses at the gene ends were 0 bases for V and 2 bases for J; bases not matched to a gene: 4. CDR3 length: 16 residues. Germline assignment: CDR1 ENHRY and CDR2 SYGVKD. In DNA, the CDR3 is TGTGCCATCAGTGAGTCGTCTAGCGGGGAACAAGAGACCCAGTACTTC. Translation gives CAISESSSGEQETQYF.

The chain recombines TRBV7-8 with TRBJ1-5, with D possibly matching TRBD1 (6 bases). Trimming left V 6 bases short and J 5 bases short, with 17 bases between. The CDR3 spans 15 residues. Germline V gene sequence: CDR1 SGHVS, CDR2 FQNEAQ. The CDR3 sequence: CASRRPGEKDQPQHF. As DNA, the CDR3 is TGTGCCAGCAGACGACCAGGGGAAAAGGATCAGCCCCAGCATTTT.

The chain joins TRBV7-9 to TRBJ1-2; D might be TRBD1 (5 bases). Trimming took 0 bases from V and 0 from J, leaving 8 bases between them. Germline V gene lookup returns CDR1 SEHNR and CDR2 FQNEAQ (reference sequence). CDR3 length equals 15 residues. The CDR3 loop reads CASSLAGQPNYGYTF. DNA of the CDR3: TGTGCCAGCAGCTTAGCGGGGCAGCCTAACTATGGCTACACCTTC.

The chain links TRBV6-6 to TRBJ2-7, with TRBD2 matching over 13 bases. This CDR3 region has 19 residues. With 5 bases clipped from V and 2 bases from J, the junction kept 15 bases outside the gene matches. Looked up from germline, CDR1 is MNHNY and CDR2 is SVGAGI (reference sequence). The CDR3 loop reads CASSLHPITSGGETYEQYF. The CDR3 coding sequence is TGTGCCAGCAGTCTCCACCCCATTACTAGCGGGGGGGAGACCTACGAGCAGTACTTC.

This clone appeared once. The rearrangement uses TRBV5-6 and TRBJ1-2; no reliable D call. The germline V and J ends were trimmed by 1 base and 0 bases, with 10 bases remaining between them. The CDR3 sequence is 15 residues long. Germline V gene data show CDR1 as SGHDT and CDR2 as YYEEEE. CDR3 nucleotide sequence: TGTGCCAGCAGCTTGCTGAGGGAAGCTAACTATGGCTACACCTTC. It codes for CASSLLREANYGYTF.

In nucleotides, the CDR3 is TGTGCCAGTAGAGGACAGGGGAGCAATCAGCCCCAGCATTTT. Translation: CASRGQGSNQPQHF. J is TRBJ1-5 and V is TRBV19; 9 nucleotides agree with TRBD1. Trimming took 6 bases from V and 1 from J; bases not matched to a gene: 1. This CDR3 spans 14 amino acids. CDR1 is LNHDA and CDR2 is SQIVND in the germline V gene (reference sequence).

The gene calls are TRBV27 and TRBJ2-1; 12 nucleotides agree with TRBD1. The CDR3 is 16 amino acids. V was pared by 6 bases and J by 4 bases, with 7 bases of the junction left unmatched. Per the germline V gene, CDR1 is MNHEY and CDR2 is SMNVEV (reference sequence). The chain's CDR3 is CASRPGQGAWYNEQFF. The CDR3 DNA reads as TGTGCCAGCAGACCGGGACAGGGGGCTTGGTACAATGAGCAGTTCTTC.

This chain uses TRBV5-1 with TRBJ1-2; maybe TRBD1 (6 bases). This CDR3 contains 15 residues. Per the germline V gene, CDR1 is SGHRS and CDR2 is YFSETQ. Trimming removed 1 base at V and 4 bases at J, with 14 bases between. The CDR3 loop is CASSLSGGVSYGYTF. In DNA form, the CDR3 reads TGCGCCAGCAGCTTGTCGGGGGGCGTTAGCTATGGCTACACCTTC.

In nucleotides, the CDR3 is TGTGCCAGCAGCTTAGGACTAGCGGGGTCCGGGGAGCTGTTTTTT. Translating gives CASSLGLAGSGELFF. The chain uses TRBV7-3 and TRBJ2-2; the match to TRBD2 covers 12 bases. Trimming took 2 bases from V and 6 from J; bases not matched to a gene: 1. The CDR3 is 15 residues long. Germline-derived CDR1 and CDR2 are SGHTA and FQGTGA.

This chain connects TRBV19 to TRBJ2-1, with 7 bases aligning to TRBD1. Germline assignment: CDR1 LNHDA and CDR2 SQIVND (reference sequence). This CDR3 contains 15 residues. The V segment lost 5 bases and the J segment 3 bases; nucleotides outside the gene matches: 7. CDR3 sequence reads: CASSPRDSLYNEQFF. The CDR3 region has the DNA TGTGCCAGTAGTCCCCGGGACAGCCTCTACAATGAGCAGTTCTTC.

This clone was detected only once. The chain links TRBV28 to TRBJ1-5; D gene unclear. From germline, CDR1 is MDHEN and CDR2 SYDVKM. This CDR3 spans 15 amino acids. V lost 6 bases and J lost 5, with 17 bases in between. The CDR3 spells CASSLGGPTHQPQHF. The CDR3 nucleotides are TGTGCCAGCAGCCTCGGCGGGCCTACTCATCAGCCCCAGCATTTT.